The T cell receptor (beta chain) under discussion was sequenced for a study of blood T cells in healthy people across ages. For the second PCR, which ran for roughly 6 to 12 cycles, a sample-barcoded 5' primer and a J-beta primer mix were used. Each TCR beta cDNA got a 12-nucleotide random molecular identifier. One entry per CDR3 protein, called by TCRdb with MiXCR from the 5' RACE reads. The top ten clones hold over 3.5% of a sample with a few hundred thousand distinct CDR3 sequences, roughly a quarter of them seen once. The sample also formed part of further work on T cells of mothers and their children.

What was sequenced was blood. This TCR was recovered from a boy aged 2 to 10 in good health.

The CDR3 region is CASSFPAGGAYNEQFF. In nucleotides, the CDR3 is TGCGCCAGCAGCTTCCCAGCGGGGGGGGCCTACAATGAGCAGTTCTTC. This chain joins TRBV5-1 and TRBJ2-5; 10 nucleotides align to TRBD2. The end of the DNA fits TRBJ2-1 better, so the J call may be wrong. Per the germline V gene, CDR1 is SGHRS and CDR2 is YFSETQ. The CDR3 spans 16 residues.